Listed below are T cell receptor beta chains from one sample, sequenced in a study of T cells after yellow fever vaccination. One entry per CDR3 protein, called by TCRdb with MiXCR from the 5' RACE reads. The sample lists 70,000 or so distinct CDR3 sequences, 7.3% occurring once. This specimen was CD8+ T cells sorted from PBMCs, taken 10 days after the first yellow fever vaccination. These receptors were obtained from a man aged 18 to 30 who received the YFV17D yellow fever vaccine. Each CDR3 is given with its conserved first and last residue. A D gene is named only where the DNA matches it firmly. The size field is filled for only some rows; it gives once, few, many or a size class.

v_gene,abundance,len,j_gene,d_gene,CDR3aa,CDR3nt
TRBV11-2,NA,16,TRBJ1-4,TRBD1,CASSSTGPSTNEKLFF,TGTGCCAGCAGCTCGACAGGGCCCTCAACTAATGAAAAACTGTTTTTT
TRBV19,few,15,TRBJ2-1,TRBD1,CASSWGTGSPNEQFF,TGTGCCAGTAGTTGGGGGACAGGGTCTCCCAATGAGCAGTTCTTC
TRBV4-2,NA,14,TRBJ1-1,NA,CASSQDRKGTEAFF,TGTGCCAGCAGCCAAGATCGTAAGGGTACTGAAGCTTTCTTT
TRBV7-9,NA,15,TRBJ2-5,TRBD1,CASSFYRGPGETQYF,TGTGCCAGCAGCTTCTACAGGGGCCCGGGGGAGACCCAGTACTTC
TRBV15,NA,15,TRBJ1-2,TRBD1,CATSRAPSQGYGYTF,TGTGCCACCAGCAGAGCACCCTCACAGGGGTATGGCTACACCTTC
TRBV10-2,few,17,TRBJ2-5,TRBD2,CASSTGTSGGLQETQYF,TGCGCCAGCAGCACCGGGACTAGCGGGGGCCTACAAGAGACCCAGTACTTC
TRBV4-1,many,14,TRBJ2-7,NA,CASSQTKVAYEQYF,TGCGCCAGCAGCCAAACGAAGGTTGCCTACGAGCAGTACTTC
TRBV7-8,NA,17,TRBJ2-1,TRBD2,CAISLSSSGGVYNEQFF,TGTGCCATCAGCTTATCATCGAGCGGGGGAGTGTACAATGAGCAGTTCTTC
TRBV7-2,NA,16,TRBJ2-7,NA,CASSSNSRSPSYEQYF,TGTGCCAGCAGCTCTAACTCTAGATCTCCCTCCTACGAGCAGTACTTC
TRBV15,few,16,TRBJ2-5,TRBD1,CATSRDPTGGGETQYF,TGTGCCACCAGCAGAGATCCGACAGGGGGGGGGGAGACCCAGTACTTC
TRBV6-5,few,12,TRBJ2-1,NA,CASTPGRGGEFF,TGTGCCAGCACCCCCGGTCGCGGTGGGGAGTTCTTC
TRBV10-1,NA,17,TRBJ2-7,NA,CASSESLEGTFFYEQYF,TGCGCCAGCAGTGAGTCTTTGGAAGGGACCTTCTTTTACGAGCAGTACTTC
TRBV4-1,many,15,TRBJ2-7,TRBD2,CASSQGASGGYEQYF,TGCGCCAGCAGCCAAGGGGCTAGCGGGGGCTACGAGCAGTACTTC
TRBV6-5,medium-sized,15,TRBJ2-2,NA,CASSYSDGGTGELFF,TGTGCCAGCAGTTATTCGGACGGTGGCACCGGGGAGCTGTTTTTT
TRBV7-9,few,14,TRBJ1-2,NA,CASSWASGNYGYTF,TGTGCCAGCAGCTGGGCCTCGGGGAACTATGGCTACACCTTC
TRBV11-2,NA,16,TRBJ2-1,NA,CASSLGRVQSYNEQFF,TGTGCCAGCAGCTTAGGGCGGGTGCAATCCTACAATGAGCAGTTCTTC
TRBV7-6,many,13,TRBJ2-5,NA,CASSSRGRETQYF,TGTGCCAGCAGTTCCAGGGGTAGGGAGACCCAGTACTTC
TRBV29-1,many,15,TRBJ1-2,NA,CSVNGRTQPNYGYTF,TGCAGCGTTAATGGACGGACCCAACCTAACTATGGCTACACCTTC
TRBV4-3,many,16,TRBJ1-1,NA,CASSQEGVSGVSEAFF,TGCGCCAGCAGCCAAGAAGGGGTTTCGGGGGTGTCCGAAGCTTTCTTT
TRBV5-1,NA,14,TRBJ2-6,NA,CASSPGFGANVLTF,TGCGCCAGCAGCCCAGGGTTCGGGGCCAACGTCCTGACTTTC
TRBV12-3/TRBV12-4,many,16,TRBJ2-2,TRBD2,CASRPGTSGGTGELFF,TGTGCCAGCAGGCCCGGGACTAGCGGGGGTACCGGGGAGCTGTTTTTT
TRBV7-9,many,15,TRBJ2-5,NA,CASNNRARGGETQYF,TGTGCCAGCAACAACAGGGCCCGTGGCGGGGAGACCCAGTACTTC
TRBV28,few,15,TRBJ1-2,NA,CASSMDPPRFYGYTF,TGTGCCAGCAGTATGGATCCCCCGCGGTTCTATGGCTACACCTTC
TRBV7-9,few,14,TRBJ2-5,TRBD1,CASSSGQVQETQYF,TGTGCCAGCAGCTCCGGACAGGTACAAGAGACCCAGTACTTC
TRBV24-1,many,15,TRBJ2-5,NA,CATSDFETTKETQYF,TGTGCCACCAGTGATTTTGAGACCACGAAAGAGACCCAGTACTTC
TRBV4-1,many,15,TRBJ1-5,TRBD1,CASSPGQPPNQPQHF,TGCGCCAGCAGCCCGGGACAGCCCCCCAATCAGCCCCAGCATTTT
TRBV7-6,few,18,TRBJ2-3,TRBD2,CASSLESGGITSTDTQYF,TGTGCCAGCAGCTTAGAGAGCGGGGGGATCACTAGCACAGATACGCAGTATTTT
TRBV4-1,NA,16,TRBJ1-5,NA,CASSQDADAGLWPQHF,TGCGCCAGCAGCCAAGATGCCGATGCGGGGTTGTGGCCCCAGCATTTT
TRBV6-2/TRBV6-3,many,12,TRBJ2-3,TRBD2,CASSSSGGPQYF,TGTGCCAGCAGTTCCAGCGGGGGCCCGCAGTATTTT
TRBV18,NA,12,TRBJ1-1,NA,CASSPVMEGAFF,TGTGCCAGCTCACCCGTTATGGAGGGAGCTTTCTTT
TRBV5-1,few,16,TRBJ2-1,TRBD2,CASSLVSGGATDEQFF,TGCGCCAGCAGCTTGGTTTCCGGGGGGGCCACGGATGAGCAGTTCTTC
TRBV29-1,few,16,TRBJ2-2,TRBD2,CSVESGGGPNTGELFF,TGCAGCGTCGAGTCCGGGGGGGGACCGAACACCGGGGAGCTGTTTTTT
TRBV7-2,many,14,TRBJ1-5,NA,CASSHPSGSQPQHF,TGTGCCAGCAGCCACCCCTCGGGATCCCAGCCCCAGCATTTT
TRBV6-5,many,14,TRBJ1-4,TRBD1,CASSSTGGVEKLFF,TGTGCCAGCAGTTCCACAGGGGGAGTTGAAAAACTGTTTTTT